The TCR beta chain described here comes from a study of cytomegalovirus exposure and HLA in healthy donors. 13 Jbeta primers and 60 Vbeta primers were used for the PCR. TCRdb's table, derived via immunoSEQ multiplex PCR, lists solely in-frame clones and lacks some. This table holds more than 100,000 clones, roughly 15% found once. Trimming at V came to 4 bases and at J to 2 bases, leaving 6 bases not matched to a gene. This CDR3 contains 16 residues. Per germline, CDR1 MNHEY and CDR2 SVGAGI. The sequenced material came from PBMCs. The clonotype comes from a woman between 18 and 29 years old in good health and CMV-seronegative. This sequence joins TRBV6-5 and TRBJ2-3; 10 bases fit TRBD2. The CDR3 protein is CASSSAGGPSTDTQYF. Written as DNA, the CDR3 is TGTGCCAGCAGTTCAGCGGGGGGGCCGTCCACAGATACGCAGTATTTT.